This passage covers 5 T cell receptor beta chains from one sample sequenced in a study of cytomegalovirus exposure and HLA in healthy donors. Using immunoSEQ multiplex PCR, the repertoire was profiled, and TCRdb retains in-frame clones only, with some absent. The table has fewer than 120,000 clones, approximately 87% seen once; the top ten hold over 1.3%. The source material was PBMCs. Source of these receptors: a woman in her twenties or thirties in good health and CMV-seropositive.

The rearrangement links TRBV5-6 to TRBJ2-6; a possible D gene is TRBD1 (5 bases). V lost 4 bases and J lost 1, with 9 bases in between. The CDR3 covers 15 residues. Germline values: CDR1 SGHDT, CDR2 YYEEEE. The CDR3 DNA reads TGTGCCAGCAGCGTACAGGCGTCTGGGGCCAACGTCCTGACTTTC. It is translated as CASSVQASGANVLTF.

The chain has TRBV7-8 and TRBJ2-7; D uncertain. Germline lookup yields CDR1 SGHVS and CDR2 FQNEAQ. This CDR3 spans 15 amino acids. The ends were cut back, 1 base at V and 3 bases at J, with 13 bases in the middle. The CDR3 coding sequence is TGTGCCAGCAGCTTAGGGTGGCCAGGAAGCTACGAGCAGTACTTC. Translated, it gives CASSLGWPGSYEQYF.

This clone was counted between two and nine times. V usage is TRBV14 and J usage is TRBJ1-6; 8 bases match TRBD1. V shed 3 bases, J shed 10 bases, and the junction held 8 bases outside the gene matches. CDR1 and CDR2 (germline): SGHDN, FVKESK. The CDR3 contains 15 residues. The CDR3 nucleotides read TGTGCCAGCAGCCATAGACAGGGGAGGGTCTCACCCCTCCACTTT. The encoded protein is CASSHRQGRVSPLHF.

The CDR3 DNA is TGCGCCAGCAGCCAAGATCAGGGTGTAGCCAAAAACATTCAGTACTTC. Protein product: CASSQDQGVAKNIQYF. This chain connects TRBV4-1 to TRBJ2-4, with D tentatively TRBD1 (5 bases). The CDR3 is 16 amino acids. The germline gives CDR1 MGHRA, CDR2 YSYEKL. Deletions cut 0 bases from V and 0 bases from J, with 9 bases between.

The CDR3 is CASSPRAGGVETQYF. In nucleotides, the CDR3 is TGTGCCAGCTCACCTCGCGCGGGAGGAGTGGAGACCCAGTACTTC. The chain carries TRBV18 and TRBJ2-5, with 8 bases aligning to TRBD2. Losses at the gene ends were 3 bases for V and 5 bases for J; bases not matched to a gene: 8. Germline-derived CDR1 and CDR2 are KGHSH and LQKENI. The length of the CDR3 is 15 residues.